These 22 T cell receptor beta chains originate from one sample sequenced in a study of blood T cell repertoires in COVID-19 (dated by TCRdb to 2018 to 2021). The library was produced with the immunoSEQ multiplex PCR assay. Entries here come from immuneACCESS through TCRdb and include only in-frame sequences with V and J called. Some clones fail to appear in such tables; in the studies checked, an unresolved V gene covers under half of the shortfall, and the cause of the remainder is unknown. This sample holds about 480,000 clones; 88% were observed only once. The ten largest clones represent approximately 2% of the sample. What was sequenced was PBMCs or T cells enriched from blood (not recorded which). Source of these receptors: a middle-aged woman who had recovered from COVID-19.

This clone came up once. The chain's CDR3 is CSVDFPLAGTGELFF. The CDR3 nucleotides are TGCAGCGTTGATTTTCCCCTAGCGGGAACCGGGGAGCTGTTTTTT. The chain couples TRBV29-1 to TRBJ2-2, with 9 bases aligning to TRBD2. Germline V gives CDR1 SQVTM, CDR2 ANQGSEA. V shed 3 bases, J shed 5 bases, and the junction held 7 bases outside the gene matches. The CDR3 has 15 residues.

This clone was counted once. The chain has TRBV11-1 and TRBJ2-3; a possible D gene is TRBD2 (5 bases). This CDR3 is 13 amino acids long. Germline V gives CDR1 SGHAT, CDR2 FQDESV (reference sequence). V was shortened by 5 bases and J by 4 bases, with 10 bases between the two germline ends. CDR3 sequence: CASSLRTSDTQYF. The CDR3 nucleotides read TGTGCCAGCAGCCTACGGACTTCAGATACGCAGTATTTT.

J is TRBJ2-1 and V is TRBV4-1; 9 positions match TRBD2. Per germline, CDR1 MGHRA and CDR2 YSYEKL. The CDR3 contains 15 residues. Trimming at V came to 4 bases and at J to 7 bases, leaving 8 bases not matched to a gene. The CDR3 spells CASSRISGRKNEQFF. CDR3 nucleotides: TGCGCCAGCAGCCGGATTAGCGGGAGAAAGAATGAGCAGTTCTTC.

Comment on this clone: One end of the junction does not line up with germline, which may come from a read error. V is TRBV7-2 and J is TRBJ2-2; 7 nucleotides align to TRBD1. The germline V gene encodes CDR1 SGHTA and CDR2 FQGNSA. This CDR3 has 14 residues. The CDR3 DNA reads TGTGCCAGCAGATTAGACAGGGCGGCCGGGGAGCTGTTTTTT. Its protein product is CASRLDRAAGELFF.

This chain connects TRBV10-1 to TRBJ2-7; D is ambiguous. The V gene's germline CDR1 is WNHNN and CDR2 SYGVQD (reference sequence). The V end lost 11 bases, the J end lost 7 bases, and 18 bases lay between the germline ends. The CDR3 has 12 amino acids. CDR3 nucleotides: TGCGCCCACACTAAAGTCCTAAATGAGCAGTACTTC. It yields the protein CAHTKVLNEQYF.

The chain links TRBV15 to TRBJ2-1; D not certain. The CDR3 contains 11 residues. In germline, CDR1 is LNHNV, CDR2 YYDKDF (reference sequence). V was trimmed by 5 bases and J by 6 bases, leaving 5 bases between them. The CDR3 bases are TGTGCCACCAGCTTATTCAATGAGCAGTTCTTC. Translated, it gives CATSLFNEQFF.

This chain uses TRBV6-1 with TRBJ2-7; no clear D gene. V lost 3 bases and J lost 0, with 9 bases in between. The CDR3 has 14 residues. Per the germline V gene, CDR1 is MNHNS and CDR2 is SASEGT. The CDR3 DNA reads as TGTGCCAGCAGTGATACGTGGAGCTCCTACGAGCAGTACTTC. Encoded protein: CASSDTWSSYEQYF.

The chain has TRBV7-6 and TRBJ2-5; TRBD2 aligns across 8 bases. Germline values: CDR1 SGHVS, CDR2 FNYEAQ. The CDR3 loop spans 16 amino acids. Trimming took 1 base from V and 6 from J; bases not matched to a gene: 10. The CDR3 DNA follows: TGTGCCAGCAGCTTAGGGTTCACTAGCGGTCTGAAGACCCAGTACTTC. It codes for CASSLGFTSGLKTQYF.

This chain joins TRBV2 and TRBJ1-2; TRBD1 matches 7 bases. Germline V gives CDR1 SNHLY, CDR2 FYNNEI. The CDR3 is 12 residues long. Germline trimming cut 7 bases from V and 4 bases from J; bases unmatched to any gene: 3. CDR3 in amino acids: CASNRGTYGYTF. For the CDR3, the DNA is TGTGCCAGCAACAGGGGTACCTATGGCTACACCTTC.

V usage is TRBV6-2 or TRBV6-3 and J usage is TRBJ1-5; 8 bases are a match to TRBD1. CDR3 length equals 17 residues. Losses at the gene ends were 5 bases for V and 0 bases for J; bases not matched to a gene: 9. Germline loops: CDR1 MNHEY, CDR2 SVGEGT. CDR3 DNA: TGTGCCAGCAGTAAAACACAGGGGGTTTATAGCAATCAGCCCCAGCATTTT. Its translation: CASSKTQGVYSNQPQHF.

This clone occurred once. The chain carries TRBV18 and TRBJ2-7; the match to TRBD2 covers 13 bases. Germline V CDR1 and CDR2: KGHSH, LQKENI. The CDR3 sequence is 18 residues long. Losses at the gene ends were 5 bases for V and 0 bases for J; bases not matched to a gene: 10. CDR3 DNA sequence: TGTGCCAGCTCAGTGACTAGCGGGAGGCTTCATAGCTCCTACGAGCAGTACTTC. This sequence encodes CASSVTSGRLHSSYEQYF.

This rearrangement joins TRBV12-3 or TRBV12-4 to TRBJ1-1, with a possible D match to TRBD1 (6 bases). With 8 bases removed from V and 6 bases from J, the gap between germline ends came to 13 bases. This CDR3 region has 12 residues. CDR3 region: CASGRGFAEAFF. The DNA for the CDR3 is TGTGCCAGCGGCAGGGGATTCGCTGAAGCTTTCTTT.

The chain recombines TRBV27 with TRBJ2-7; TRBD2 agrees at 9 bases. This CDR3 contains 16 residues. Looked up from germline, CDR1 is MNHEY and CDR2 is SMNVEV (reference sequence). Trimming took 5 bases from V and 7 from J; bases not matched to a gene: 15. The CDR3 loop reads CASSPLSSGRSREQYF. DNA of the CDR3: TGTGCCAGCAGTCCCCTCTCCAGCGGGAGGTCGCGGGAGCAGTACTTC.

The chain recombines TRBV12-3 or TRBV12-4 with TRBJ2-2, with D unresolved. V dropped 5 bases and J dropped 7 bases, with 8 bases sitting between them. CDR3 length: 12 amino acids. The CDR3 region is CASSQSSGELFF. The CDR3 DNA reads as TGTGCCAGCAGTCAATCGAGCGGGGAGCTGTTTTTT.

The genes are TRBV5-1 and TRBJ1-6; TRBD1 agrees at 10 bases. J lost 9 bases, V lost 0 bases, and 9 bases had no gene match. The CDR3 runs to 17 residues. Germline CDR1 and CDR2: SGHRS and YFSETQ. For the CDR3, the DNA is TGCGCCAGCAGCTTGGAAGCAGCGGACAGGGGGGGTTCACCCCTCCACTTT. Translating it yields CASSLEAADRGGSPLHF.

The chain is built from TRBV5-4 and TRBJ1-6, with 9 bases identical to TRBD1. Germline loops: CDR1 SGHNT, CDR2 YYREEE (reference sequence). There are 16 residues in the CDR3. V lost 4 bases to trimming and J lost 7 bases; unmatched junction nucleotides: 9. CDR3 sequence: CASSKGPGTGNSPLHF. CDR3 nucleotide sequence: TGTGCCAGCAGCAAAGGCCCCGGGACAGGGAATTCACCCCTCCACTTT.

The V gene is TRBV30, the J gene TRBJ1-2; TRBD1 agrees at 7 bases. Germline trimming cut 5 bases from V and 6 bases from J; bases unmatched to any gene: 6. The CDR3 runs 12 residues. The germline gives CDR1 GTSNPN, CDR2 SVGIG (reference sequence). CDR3 protein: CAWRQGKDGYTF. For the CDR3, the DNA is TGTGCCTGGCGACAGGGTAAGGATGGCTACACCTTC.

The CDR3 DNA reads as TGTGCCAGCAGCTTGGTGGTTGAGGGGGACGAGCAGTACTTC. Protein: CASSLVVEGDEQYF. The chain has TRBV5-4 and TRBJ2-7; perhaps TRBD1 as D (6 bases). Trimming cost V 0 bases and J 5 bases, with 12 bases left between them. The CDR3 totals 14 residues. Germline CDR1 SGHNT, CDR2 YYREEE (reference sequence).

The chain combines TRBV7-8 with TRBJ2-7, with D maybe TRBD1 (6 bases). Germline loops: CDR1 SGHVS, CDR2 FQNEAQ. With 4 bases removed from V and 1 base from J, the gap between germline ends came to 11 bases. The CDR3 has 14 amino acids. DNA of the CDR3: TGTGCCAGCAGCTCAGCGACAGGTTCCTACGAGCAGTACTTC. Its protein is CASSSATGSYEQYF. Full variable domain (outside the CDR3, taken from reference TRBV7-8 and TRBJ2-7): GAGVSQSPRYKVAKRGQDVALRCDPISGHVSLFWYQQALGQGPEFLTYFQNEAQLDKSGLPSDRFFAERPEGSVSTLKIQRTQQEDSAVYLCASSSATGSYEQYFGPGTRLTVT.

This clone has only one observation. The rearrangement uses TRBV10-3 and TRBJ2-5; TRBD2 matches at 7 bases. Germline loops: CDR1 ENHRY, CDR2 SYGVKD. Losses at the gene ends were 4 bases for V and 5 bases for J; bases not matched to a gene: 10. The CDR3 totals 15 residues. The CDR3 DNA is TGTGCCATCAGTGCAGCGGGAAGGCGCTCGGAGACCCAGTACTTC. It yields the protein CAISAAGRRSETQYF.

The chain combines TRBV4-1 with TRBJ2-1; 9 bases line up with TRBD2. The V gene end was trimmed by 0 bases and the J gene end by 7 bases; junction bases not matched to a gene: 7. The CDR3 loop spans 16 amino acids. The germline CDR1 and CDR2 sequences are MGHRA and YSYEKL. The CDR3 nucleotides read TGCGCCAGCAGCCAAGATCCTAGCGGGATCGGGAATGAGCAGTTCTTC. It codes for CASSQDPSGIGNEQFF.

V usage is TRBV3-1 (or the pseudogene TRBV3-2) and J usage is TRBJ2-3, with D perhaps matching TRBD2 (6 bases). V shed 1 base and J shed 2 bases, with 19 bases lying between them. CDR1 and CDR2 from the germline V gene are LGHDT and YNNKEL (reference sequence). The CDR3 runs 18 residues. For the CDR3, the DNA is TGTGCCAGCAGCCAAGCCCTGAGGCGGGATGACTCCACAGATACGCAGTATTTT. Encoded protein: CASSQALRRDDSTDTQYF.